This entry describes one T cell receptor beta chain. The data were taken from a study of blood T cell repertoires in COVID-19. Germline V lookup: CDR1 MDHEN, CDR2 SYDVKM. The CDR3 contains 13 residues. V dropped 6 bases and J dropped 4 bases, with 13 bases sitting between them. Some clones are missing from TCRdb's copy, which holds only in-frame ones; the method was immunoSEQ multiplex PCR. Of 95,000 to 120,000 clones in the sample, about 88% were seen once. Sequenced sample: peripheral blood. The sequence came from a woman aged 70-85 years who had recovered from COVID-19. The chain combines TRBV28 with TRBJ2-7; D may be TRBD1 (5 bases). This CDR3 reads CASRDARVYEQYF. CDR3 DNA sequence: TGTGCCAGCAGGGACGCCAGGGTTTACGAGCAGTACTTC.